Listed here are 9 T cell receptor beta chains from one sample, sequenced in a study of T cell repertoires in ileal Crohn's disease. The time point: inflamed ileum from the surgical specimen. Some clones are missing from TCRdb's copy, which holds only in-frame ones; the method was immunoSEQ multiplex PCR. This table holds about 5,300 clones, roughly 80% found once. The sample comprised ileal tissue. Receptors originate from an adult with Crohn's disease.

This clone was picked up a small number of times. The rearrangement links TRBV7-9 to TRBJ2-2, with TRBD2 identical over 13 bases. Germline lookup yields CDR1 SEHNR and CDR2 FQNEAQ (reference sequence). CDR3 length: 17 residues. After removal of 5 bases from V and 6 bases from J, the junction contained 9 bases not matched to a gene. CDR3 nucleotide sequence: TGTGCCAGCAGCCGACTGAGGACTAGCGGGAGTTCCGGGGAGCTGTTTTTT. The encoded protein is CASSRLRTSGSSGELFF.

This chain's CDR3 is CASSDPGSGNTIYF. DNA of the CDR3: TGTGCCAGCAGTGACCCGGGCTCTGGAAACACCATATATTTT. V usage is TRBV27 and J usage is TRBJ1-3; no definite D call. The ends were cut back, 5 bases at V and 0 bases at J, with 8 bases in the middle. This CDR3 spans 14 amino acids. The V gene's germline CDR1 is MNHEY and CDR2 SMNVEV (reference sequence).

This chain connects TRBV6-4 to TRBJ2-3; 8 bases are shared with TRBD2. J lost 4 bases, V lost 3 bases, and 9 bases had no gene match. This CDR3 has 16 residues. Germline V gene data show CDR1 as MRHNA and CDR2 as SNTAGT. The DNA of the CDR3 is TGTGCCAGCAGTGAGGGCCAGCGGGAGTGGGCAGATACGCAGTATTTT. This gives the protein CASSEGQREWADTQYF.

The sample holds a few counts of this clone. The CDR3 DNA reads as TGTGCCAGCAGTCAGGGGGCGGGTAGCAATCAGCCCCAGCATTTT. The encoded protein is CASSQGAGSNQPQHF. This chain joins TRBV27 and TRBJ1-5; 8 bases line up with TRBD1. V shed 5 bases, J shed 0 bases, and the junction held 3 bases outside the gene matches. The germline CDR1 and CDR2 sequences are MNHEY and SMNVEV (reference sequence). The CDR3 sequence is 15 residues long.

CDR3 loop: CASSPHLSGRVSETQYF. CDR3 nucleotides: TGTGCCAGCAGCCCGCACCTCAGCGGGAGGGTATCAGAGACCCAGTACTTC. This chain links TRBV5-4 with TRBJ2-5; 10 bases fit TRBD2. V shed 4 bases and J 4 bases; nucleotides not matched to a gene: 13. Germline assignment: CDR1 SGHNT and CDR2 YYREEE (reference sequence). This CDR3 contains 17 residues.

V gene TRBV19 combines with J gene TRBJ1-2; 8 nucleotides agree with TRBD1. The CDR3 extends over 15 amino acids. V dropped 7 bases and J dropped 1; count of bases not matched to a gene: 8. Germline V gene data show CDR1 as LNHDA and CDR2 as SQIVND (reference sequence). CDR3 protein: CASNADRGFNYGYTF. CDR3 DNA: TGTGCCAGTAATGCCGACAGGGGCTTTAACTATGGCTACACCTTC.

This chain connects TRBV28 to TRBJ1-5; weak D call: TRBD1 (6 bases). The V gene lost 3 bases and the J gene lost 4 bases, with 10 bases spanning the gap. The CDR3 is made up of 14 amino acids. The V gene's germline CDR1 is MDHEN and CDR2 SYDVKM. Here the CDR3 reads CASSLIRGNQPQHF. CDR3 DNA: TGTGCCAGCAGTTTGATCAGGGGAAATCAGCCCCAGCATTTT.

The rearrangement joins TRBV29-1 to TRBJ2-1, with 8 nucleotides matching TRBD1. CDR1 is SQVTM, CDR2 ANQGSEA, per germline. V was clipped by 7 bases and J by 4 bases; unmatched bases: 21. The CDR3 contains 18 residues. The CDR3, as DNA: TGCAGCGCCGCCCTTAGGACAGGGCCGAACAGATTTTACAATGAGCAGTTCTTC. It translates to CSAALRTGPNRFYNEQFF.

V is TRBV28 and J is TRBJ2-3; maybe TRBD2 (6 bases). Trimming cost V 0 bases and J 5 bases, with 9 bases left between them. Germline assignment: CDR1 MDHEN and CDR2 SYDVKM. There are 14 residues in the CDR3. This chain's CDR3 is CASSLWQGGDTQYF. In DNA form, the CDR3 reads TGTGCCAGCAGTTTATGGCAGGGAGGAGATACGCAGTATTTT.